This T cell receptor beta chain was retrieved from a study of cytomegalovirus exposure and HLA in healthy donors (dated by TCRdb to about 2017). At the level of the whole study: An earlier analysis of roughly 610 of the donors reported approximately 280 Gb of sequence data and roughly 120 million unique TCR beta sequences obtained from around 190 million T cells. Approximately 310 gigabases of sequencing data and 80 million or so unique TCR sequences were included in an early release covering 550 to 650 HLA-typed donors. Among the 398 genotyped donors, roughly 80% belonged to the genetic ancestry cluster associated with self-reported Caucasian donors. The aim of the study was to test whether cataloging public T cell receptors could identify signatures of past pathogen exposure. Using immunosequencing, the study profiled T cell repertoires from some 670 subjects and related those repertoires to cytomegalovirus serostatus. In addition to the first cohort of approximately 650 subjects, a separate validation cohort of 130 or so different subjects was used. To predict cytomegalovirus infection status, the study brought together high-throughput TCR immunosequencing, statistical association of individual TCRs with disease status, and machine learning. To study patterns of TCR occurrence, a later analysis re-analyzed previously published TCR beta repertoires from several hundred donors and added high-resolution HLA genotyping. The later analysis used no new phenotypic data to find candidate immune exposures, relying instead on TCR beta sequences and their occurrence across donors. In an earlier analysis of 550 to 700 of the donors, high-throughput TCR beta sequencing was used to judge whether each TCR beta V gene segment behaved as functional or pseudogenic. Alongside the repertoire data, information on donor age, sex, ethnicity and CMV serostatus was compiled. A later genetic analysis took genome-wide SNP genotypes for about three fifths of the 666 donors and used that subset as a discovery cohort. Every discovery cohort repertoire had been produced on one sequencing platform. HLA typing included class I and class II loci at four-digit resolution. The number of typed donors differed by locus: about 620-630 for A, B, C, DRB1 and DQB1; some 500 for DQA1; 606 for DPA1; and about 470 for DPB1. Roughly 5 DR-DQ haplotypes were handled as single units for association and clustering because linkage in the cohort was strong. On average, roughly 240,000 unique TCR beta nucleotide sequences were sequenced per donor among several hundred genotyped donors of the cohort, with 15% to 20% of those sequences being non-productive.

The library was built by means of the immunoSEQ multiplex PCR assay. For the multiplex PCR, a mixture combining 60 forward primers for TCR Vbeta segments and 13 reverse primers for TCR Jbeta segments was used. The CDR3 region of rearranged TCR beta genes was amplified from genomic DNA with a multiplex PCR assay. On the Illumina HiSeq System, the amplified TCR beta libraries were sequenced as 87-base-pair reads. Processing in the source paper ran as follows. A later analysis tallied approximately 87 million unique TCR beta chains across the 666 repertoires, and roughly 11 million of those chains were shared by two or more donors. Raw reads were error-corrected and collapsed into unique sequences with a nearest-neighbor algorithm that merged closely related sequences to remove PCR and sequencing errors. CDR3 sequences were aligned to IMGT reference sequences to assign V, D and J gene segments. For a sequence to be retained, at least a six-nucleotide match to both a V gene segment and a J gene segment was required. Rearrangements were classified as productive when the CDR3 lacked stop codons and remained in frame with V and J, and all other rearrangements were classified as non-productive. CDR3 was defined by IMGT convention, running from the second conserved V-encoded cysteine to the conserved J-encoded phenylalanine. In an earlier analysis of approximately 590 of the donors, sequences lacking an unambiguous match to a single V gene segment were excluded. An earlier analysis of 450 to 650 of the donors called V segments functional above 56.7% productive rearrangements and segregating when the between-donor standard deviation exceeded 5%. A statistical classification framework was developed to diagnose cytomegalovirus status using the catalog of TCR beta chain sequences. A later analysis assigned V and J genes by comparing TCR nucleotide sequences with IMGT/GENE-DB human TR gene sequences. In a later analysis, CDR3 sequences and most-parsimonious VDJ recombination scenarios were assigned using the TCRdist pipeline. In a later analysis, each TCR beta chain was defined by its CDR3 amino acid sequence together with its V-gene family, and reads lacking a unique V-gene family were excluded. In a later analysis, several hundred highly shared, low-generation-probability nucleotide sequences were removed to address suspected cross-contamination and a sequencing artifact. In a later analysis, a clonal expansion index was calculated for each public chain from normalized within-repertoire ranks of inferred template counts. In a later analysis, generation probabilities were computed using a VDJ recombination model fitted to out-of-frame rearrangements, and the results were checked against IGoR. In a later analysis, TCR-TCR, TCR-HLA and TCR-CMV co-occurrence was scored with hypergeometric tests, and a repertoire-size bias correction was applied to TCR pairs. A later analysis estimated false discovery rates by permuting HLA or CMV assignments 20 times. A later analysis grouped co-occurring TCRs with DBSCAN, adding TCRdist sequence similarity when clustering within HLA-allele-positive subsets. Repertoires with fewer than 30,000 or more than 120,000 public chains, plus five repertoires with anomalous nucleotide sharing, were excluded from co-occurrence clustering. Held by TCRdb, this immuneACCESS table contains in-frame sequences only and omits some clones. Under half of the omission traces to an unresolved V gene where checked; the cause of the rest is unknown. V, J and clone size derive from that table, while D and trimming were established from the DNA sequence. This sample has 100,000 to 140,000 clones in its table, and roughly 82% of those were observed once. The leading ten clones occupy approximately 2.6% of the sample.

As encoded in the germline V gene (reference sequence), CDR1 is DFQATT while CDR2 is SNEGSKA. V was cut back by 6 bases and J by 10 bases, leaving a gap of 15 bases between them. The CDR3 starts with the cysteine, ends with the phenylalanine, and has 11 residues. Solely the CDR3 DNA is kept, with 33 bases framed from the first base. Overall study outcomes, separate from this receptor: According to a later analysis, most CMV-associated TCR beta chains appeared to be HLA-restricted, and the HLA associations seemed to be driven largely by CMV exposure. In a later genetic analysis, fewer N-insertions in productive TCRs were reported among donors in an Asian-associated ancestry cluster than the 666-donor mean. In vitro tests confirmed that a few of the cytomegalovirus-associated TCR beta chains recognize cytomegalovirus antigens. A later analysis associated 16,951 TCR beta sequences with specific HLA alleles at a false discovery rate of 0.05. According to a later analysis, TCR association rates differed among HLA loci, with DRB1 alleles showing the most associated TCRs and HLA-C alleles showing the fewest. Because HLA typing was missing for some donors at each locus, association tests included only the typed subset. Presence/absence analyses assumed roughly uniform sequencing depth across donors, an assumption that may not hold. Assigning TCR associations to individual alleles was difficult when HLA alleles, especially DR and DQ, strongly co-occurred. The authors suggested that the approach could potentially be generalized to other disease states and immunological phenotypes. A later genetic analysis associated a missense DCLRE1C variant with V-gene and J-gene trimming of TCR beta chains, and an independent cohort replicated the association. In a later analysis, HLA-associated TCR beta chains were found to be more clonally expanded and to have lower generation probabilities than equally common non-associated chains. An earlier analysis of approximately 590 of the donors showed that most TCR beta V segments appeared in productive rearrangements either about 87% or about 30% of the time, which broadly matched IMGT annotations. This cohort had only TCR beta chains sequenced, and the lack of alpha or paired-chain data limited which features could be detected. For the cohort, immune exposure information was limited to CMV serostatus. A further reported finding was that TCR beta sequences accurately predicted the HLA-A and HLA-B alleles for most subjects in the first cohort. Because counts were too low, about 17 rarely observed V segments, including chromosome 9 orphons, were excluded from the earlier analysis of 587 of the donors. The study listed around 160 TCR beta chains as associated with cytomegalovirus. According to a later analysis, parvovirus B19, influenza, CMV and Epstein-Barr virus appeared linked to several top co-occurrence clusters. Correlated functional status among segregating V segments might be attributable to linkage disequilibrium, but an unknown experimental factor could not be ruled out. Across donors, most TCR sequences were observed very rarely, whereas some public TCRs were present in many individuals. A cluster of highly shared sequence variants was judged likely to be a technical artifact of the sequencing pipeline. The classifier was reported to diagnose cytomegalovirus status with high specificity and sensitivity in both the original cohort and the validation cohort. Some IMGT-functional V segments, including TRBV6-2 and TRBV6-3, could not be told apart with the 87-base-pair reads, so those segments were excluded.

Worth noting for this clone: Its antigen is currently not known. Per-base qualities were not stored, and no clone one base away is much larger.

In total, 630 or so healthy bone marrow donors made up the cohort. At the time of sampling, every cohort member was nominally healthy, though immune exposures that went unrecorded were likely present. The donor tested CMV seropositive, placing the donor among the 289 seropositive members of the cohort. A peripheral blood sample was provided by each donor, and peripheral blood mononuclear cells were used for TCR beta sequencing. Genomic DNA extraction from the blood cell samples was performed with the Qiagen DNeasy Blood Extraction Kit. This TCR was sampled from a man in his thirties or forties in good health and CMV-seropositive. Sequenced: PBMCs. Recombination joined TRBV20-1 with TRBJ1-1, with the D segment identity uncertain. The DNA sequence is TGCAGTGCCGGCCCAGGACTCGGAGCTTTCTTT. It encodes CSAGPGLGAFF.